This TCR beta chain was captured by sequencing in a study of cytomegalovirus exposure and HLA in healthy donors. Trimming cost V 6 bases and J 4 bases; bases outside gene matches: 8. Germline V gene sequence: CDR1 MGHRA, CDR2 YSYEKL. This CDR3 has 14 residues. The PCR used 60 Vbeta and 13 Jbeta primers. The protocol was immunoSEQ multiplex PCR, while the TCRdb copy is restricted to in-frame clones and leaves out a portion. The top ten clones hold 1.5% to 2% of a sample with 150,000 or so clones, 77% of them seen once. This chain joins TRBV4-1 and TRBJ1-1, with TRBD1 matching 7 bases. What was sequenced was PBMCs. This clonotype was sampled from a woman younger than 45 in good health and CMV-seronegative. CDR3 sequence: CASSPTGRPTEAFF. As DNA, the CDR3 is TGCGCCAGCAGTCCGACAGGGCGACCCACTGAAGCTTTCTTT.